This entry is about one T cell receptor (beta chain). Per the study methods: Amplification of reference gene primers provided the estimated nucleated cell counts. Profiled with immunoSEQ multiplex PCR; TCRdb holds only in-frame clones, not every one. The V and J calls and clone size come from that table; D and trimming were worked out from the DNA. The data contain roughly 120,000 clones, 88% of them singletons. This record belongs to a study of blood T cell repertoires in COVID-19. Study details: Samples of COVID-19 (acute and convalescent) were obtained from the United States, Italy and Spain.

This CDR3 spans 17 amino acids. CDR1 is SGHNT and CDR2 is YENEEA in the germline V gene. V dropped 4 bases and J dropped 1 base, with 16 bases sitting between them. V and J are TRBV11-3 and TRBJ2-2, with D perhaps matching TRBD1 (6 bases). The sequence derives from a woman aged 65 to 85 who had recovered from COVID-19. Sample: peripheral blood. CDR3 sequence reads: CASSSRGQGQNTGELFF. The CDR3 coding sequence is TGTGCCAGCAGCTCCCGGGGTCAGGGGCAGAACACCGGGGAGCTGTTTTTT.